Reported below is one TCR beta chain. Its antigen is unidentified. The source of the sample is a study of PD-L1 blockade in urothelial cancer. Study-level information: Once treatment had started, blood was analyzed at 3 weeks (second dose) and again at 6 weeks. Blood samples had a median of around 140,000 T cells, 80,000 to 85,000 unique TCRs, and clonality 0.075 to 0.095.

Time point in this sample: pretreatment peripheral blood. General study results and limits: Better survival was predicted by below-median pretreatment blood TCR clonality.

This CDR3 contains 13 residues. With 2 bases removed from V and 3 bases from J, the gap between germline ends came to 7 bases. The germline V gene encodes CDR1 SGHTA and CDR2 FQGNSA. The table came from immunoSEQ multiplex PCR; TCRdb's copy has only in-frame clones and leaves some out. The data hold around 82,000 clones, with about four fifths observed a single time. This TCR was sampled from a man aged 55 to 70 with urothelial cancer. Here the sequenced sample was PBMCs, taken around atezolizumab (anti-PD-L1) treatment. This sequence joins TRBV7-2 and TRBJ1-2; D not certain. CDR3 nucleotide sequence: TGTGCCAGCAGCTTATTCTCGGACTATGGCTACACCTTC. Amino acids: CASSLFSDYGYTF.